Described below is a single T cell receptor (beta chain) sequence and its context. This CDR3 is 14 amino acids long. The J segment lost 6 bases and the V segment lost 3 bases, leaving 4 bases of the junction unmatched. Germline assignment: CDR1 SEHNR and CDR2 FQNEAQ (reference sequence). Generated by immunoSEQ multiplex PCR, the TCRdb table keeps only in-frame clones and is missing some. The repertoire holds 100,000 to 150,000 clones, with roughly nine tenths as singletons. The data were obtained in a study of T cells in localized non-small cell lung cancer. The gene calls are TRBV7-9 and TRBJ1-5, with 8 bases matching TRBD1. The sequence derives from an older female donor with stage I lung adenocarcinoma. Sequenced here: peripheral blood, sampled before any cancer treatment. The DNA for the CDR3 is TGTGCCAGCAGCTTTTCAGGGGGCGGTCAGCCCCAGCATTTT. Translation: CASSFSGGGQPQHF.